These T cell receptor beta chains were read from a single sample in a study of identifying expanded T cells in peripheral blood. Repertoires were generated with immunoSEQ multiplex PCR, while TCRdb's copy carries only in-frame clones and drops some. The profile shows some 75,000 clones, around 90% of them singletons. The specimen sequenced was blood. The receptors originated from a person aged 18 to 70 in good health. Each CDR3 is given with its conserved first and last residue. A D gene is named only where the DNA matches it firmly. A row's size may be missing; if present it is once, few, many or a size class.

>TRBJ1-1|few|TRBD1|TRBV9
CASSATGSSTEAFF
TGTGCCAGCAGCGCGACAGGGTCGAGCACTGAAGCTTTCTTT
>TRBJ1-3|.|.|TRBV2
CASSYGQSGNTIYF
TGTGCCAGCAGTTATGGACAGAGTGGAAACACCATATATTTT
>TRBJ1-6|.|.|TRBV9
CASSAQGGDSPLHF
TGTGCCAGCAGCGCCCAAGGTGGGGATTCACCCCTCCACTTT
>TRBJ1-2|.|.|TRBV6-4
CASSDSRAVNYGYTF
TGTGCCAGCAGTGACTCCCGGGCCGTTAACTATGGCTACACCTTC
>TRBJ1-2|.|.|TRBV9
CASSARTANYGYTF
TGTGCCAGCAGCGCACGGACGGCCAACTATGGCTACACCTTC
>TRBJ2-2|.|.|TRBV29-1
CSELLAGRPSDTGELFF
TGCAGCGAGCTGCTGGCCGGTAGGCCTTCGGACACCGGGGAGCTGTTTTTT
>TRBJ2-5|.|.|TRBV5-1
CASSSGAAQETQYF
TGCGCCAGCAGTTCTGGGGCTGCACAAGAGACCCAGTACTTC
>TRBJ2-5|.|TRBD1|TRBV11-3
CASSPGDSQETQYF
TGTGCCAGCAGCCCTGGGGACAGCCAAGAGACCCAGTACTTC
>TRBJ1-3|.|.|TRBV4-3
CASSQEIGNTIYF
TGCGCCAGCAGCCAAGAGATAGGAAACACCATATATTTT
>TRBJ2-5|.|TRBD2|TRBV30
CAWSAGRETQYF
TGTGCCTGGAGTGCCGGGAGGGAGACCCAGTACTTC
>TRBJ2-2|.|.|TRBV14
CASQAWGGLSTGELFF
TGTGCCAGCCAGGCGTGGGGAGGATTGAGTACCGGGGAGCTGTTTTTT
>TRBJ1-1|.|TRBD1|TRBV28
CASSLWTGKNTEAFF
TGTGCCAGCAGTTTATGGACAGGGAAAAACACTGAAGCTTTCTTT
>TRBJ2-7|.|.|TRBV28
CASSFSGWEQYF
TGTGCCAGCAGTTTTTCCGGTTGGGAGCAGTACTTC
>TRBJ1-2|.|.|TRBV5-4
CASSLDGYGYTF
TGTGCCAGCAGCTTGGACGGTTATGGCTACACCTTC
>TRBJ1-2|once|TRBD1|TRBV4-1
CASSPGTVYGYTF
TGCGCCAGCAGCCCGGGGACAGTCTATGGCTACACCTTC
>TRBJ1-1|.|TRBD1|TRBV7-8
CASSDDRAAGGTEAFF
TGTGCCAGCAGCGACGACAGGGCGGCCGGGGGGACTGAAGCTTTCTTT
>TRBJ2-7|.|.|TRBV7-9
CASSLGFGGLHEQYF
TGTGCCAGCAGCTTAGGATTCGGGGGGCTCCACGAGCAGTACTTC
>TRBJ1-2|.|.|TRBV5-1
CASSISGGAIYGYTF
TGCGCCAGCAGCATCTCGGGGGGCGCAATCTATGGCTACACCTTC
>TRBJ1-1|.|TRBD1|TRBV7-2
CASNFDRGLEAFF
TGTGCCAGCAACTTCGACAGGGGGTTAGAAGCTTTCTTT
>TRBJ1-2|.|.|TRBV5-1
CASSGFPGEVDGYTF
TGCGCCAGCAGCGGCTTCCCAGGGGAGGTGGATGGCTACACCTTC
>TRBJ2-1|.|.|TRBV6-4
CASSEGTSGGAEQFF
TGTGCCAGCAGTGAGGGGACTTCTGGGGGGGCTGAGCAGTTCTTC
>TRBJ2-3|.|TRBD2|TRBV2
CASAQRDRTDTQYF
TGTGCCAGCGCTCAGCGGGACCGCACAGATACGCAGTATTTT
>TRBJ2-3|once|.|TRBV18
CASSASDTQYF
TGTGCCAGCTCAGCTTCAGATACGCAGTATTTT
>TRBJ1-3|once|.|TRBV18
CASSPLDSGNTIYF
TGTGCCAGCTCACCACTTGACAGTGGAAACACCATATATTTT
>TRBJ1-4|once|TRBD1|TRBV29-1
CSVTPDRGEKLFF
TGCAGCGTCACCCCGGACAGGGGCGAAAAACTGTTTTTT
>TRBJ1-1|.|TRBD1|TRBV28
CASTNSKTGYTEAFF
TGTGCCAGCACCAATTCAAAGACAGGGTACACTGAAGCTTTCTTT
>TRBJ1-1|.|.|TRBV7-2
CASSLHSGSTAFF
TGTGCCAGCAGCCTTCACTCAGGGTCTACGGCTTTCTTT
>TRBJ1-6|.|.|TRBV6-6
CASSLGGKQGQKPHF
TGTGCCAGCAGTTTAGGGGGTAAACAGGGTCAAAAGCCCCACTTT
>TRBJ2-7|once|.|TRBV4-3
CASSPRPADSYEQYF
TGCGCCAGCAGCCCCCGTCCGGCGGATTCCTACGAGCAGTACTTC
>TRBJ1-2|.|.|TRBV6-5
CASSYTGNGYTF
TGTGCCAGCAGTTACACAGGGAATGGCTACACCTTC
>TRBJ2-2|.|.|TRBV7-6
CASSPSGAGGELFF
TGTGCCAGCAGCCCATCGGGGGCGGGCGGGGAGCTGTTTTTT
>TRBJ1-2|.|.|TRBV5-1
CASSLVGSPDAGYGYTF
TGCGCCAGCAGCTTGGTGGGCAGCCCGGACGCCGGCTATGGCTACACCTTC
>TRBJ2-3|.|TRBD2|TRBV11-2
CASSSTSGANTQYF
TGTGCCAGCAGCAGTACTAGCGGAGCTAATACGCAGTATTTT
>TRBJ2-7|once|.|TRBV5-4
CASSSSGVYEQYF
TGTGCCAGCAGCTCCTCGGGAGTCTACGAGCAGTACTTC
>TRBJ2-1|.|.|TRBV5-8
CASSLSGTVVGQFF
TGTGCCAGCAGCTTGTCAGGGACCGTCGTAGGGCAGTTCTTC
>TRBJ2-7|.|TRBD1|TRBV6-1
CASSLRGHSYEQYF
TGTGCCAGCAGCCTCAGGGGGCACTCCTACGAGCAGTACTTC
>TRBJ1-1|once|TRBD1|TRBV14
CASSPRRTGGMNTEAFF
TGTGCCAGCAGCCCACGACGGACAGGGGGTATGAACACTGAAGCTTTCTTT
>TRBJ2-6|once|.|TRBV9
CASSVEGGGANVLTF
TGTGCCAGCAGCGTAGAGGGAGGTGGGGCCAACGTCCTGACTTTC
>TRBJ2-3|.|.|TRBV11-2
CASSLLEARTDTQYF
TGTGCCAGCAGCCTCCTCGAAGCCCGAACAGATACGCAGTATTTT
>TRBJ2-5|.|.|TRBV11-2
CASSLVPQETQYF
TGTGCCAGCAGCTTAGTCCCTCAAGAGACCCAGTACTTC
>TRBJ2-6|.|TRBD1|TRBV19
CASSIVGQGRSGANVLTF
TGTGCCAGTAGTATTGTGGGACAGGGACGGTCTGGGGCCAACGTCCTGACTTTC
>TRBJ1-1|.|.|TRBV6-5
CASSSLGAGGGTEAFF
TGTGCCAGCAGTTCCCTGGGGGCGGGAGGTGGCACTGAAGCTTTCTTT
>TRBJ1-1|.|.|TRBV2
CASSEGRGGEAFF
TGTGCCAGCAGTGAAGGGAGGGGAGGTGAAGCTTTCTTT
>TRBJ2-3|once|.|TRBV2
CASSEDYTYTDTQYF
TGTGCCAGCAGTGAAGATTACACCTACACAGATACGCAGTATTTT
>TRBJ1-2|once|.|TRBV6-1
CASTLQGSYGYTF
TGTGCCAGCACCCTTCAGGGAAGCTATGGCTACACCTTC
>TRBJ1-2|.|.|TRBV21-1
CASSKGEDRGGEGYTF
TGTGCCAGCAGCAAAGGTGAGGACAGGGGCGGAGAGGGCTACACCTTC
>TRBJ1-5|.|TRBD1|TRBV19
CASSTYRGQGQPQHF
TGTGCCAGTAGCACCTACAGGGGACAGGGTCAGCCCCAGCATTTT
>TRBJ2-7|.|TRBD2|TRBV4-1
CASSHYPTSGDSYEQYF
TGCGCCAGCAGCCATTACCCCACTAGCGGGGACTCCTACGAGCAGTACTTC